Listed here are 28 T cell receptor beta chains from one sample, sequenced in a study of control samples from healthy donors and cancer patients. The table came from immunoSEQ multiplex PCR; TCRdb's copy has only in-frame clones and leaves some out. The repertoire holds 55,000 to 75,000 clones, with 87% as singletons. The sample comprised PBMCs. These TCRs come from a woman aged 45-60 years with head and neck cancer.

V and J are TRBV7-9 and TRBJ1-4; D is unclear. The CDR3 sequence is 13 residues long. CDR1 is SEHNR and CDR2 is FQNEAQ in the germline V gene (reference sequence). V was shortened by 6 bases and J by 5 bases, with 10 bases between the two germline ends. The CDR3 bases are TGTGCCAGCAGTTCTAGGTCAAATGAAAAACTGTTTTTT. Its protein is CASSSRSNEKLFF.

The V gene is TRBV9, the J gene TRBJ2-1; 9 bases match TRBD1. V dropped 5 bases and J dropped 0; count of bases not matched to a gene: 3. This CDR3 spans 15 amino acids. From germline, CDR1 is SGDLS and CDR2 YYNGEE. The CDR3 DNA is TGTGCCAGCAGTCAGACAGGGGGCTCCTACAATGAGCAGTTCTTC. It is translated as CASSQTGGSYNEQFF.

This sequence joins TRBV7-8 and TRBJ2-7; 8 nucleotides align to TRBD1. The V segment lost 1 base and the J segment 0 bases; nucleotides outside the gene matches: 11. The CDR3 totals 18 residues. Germline values: CDR1 SGHVS, CDR2 FQNEAQ. CDR3 region: CASSLVGPQGAASYEQYF. In DNA, the CDR3 is TGTGCCAGCAGCTTAGTAGGCCCCCAGGGGGCCGCCTCCTACGAGCAGTACTTC.

V and J are TRBV6-6 and TRBJ2-3; TRBD2 agrees at 9 bases. This CDR3 contains 20 residues. V shed 5 bases, J shed 2 bases, and the junction held 20 bases outside the gene matches. The V gene's germline CDR1 is MNHNY and CDR2 SVGAGI (reference sequence). The CDR3 DNA is TGTGCCAGCAGTCGGTCGGGCGGGGGGGCTACCACTTATAACACAGATACGCAGTATTTT. Protein product: CASSRSGGGATTYNTDTQYF.

The chain is built from TRBV19 and TRBJ1-5, with D possibly being TRBD1 (5 bases). Between the trimmed V and J ends, which lost 5 bases and 7 bases, there was a span of 21 bases. From germline, CDR1 is LNHDA and CDR2 SQIVND (reference sequence). The CDR3 contains 16 residues. The CDR3 nucleotides are TGTGCCAGTAGTCCAACGGCCGGGGGGGACGGGCAGCCCCAGCATTTT. It codes for CASSPTAGGDGQPQHF.

The chain links TRBV7-9 to TRBJ2-3; 13 nucleotides line up with TRBD2. The CDR3 runs to 16 residues. The trim removed 5 bases at V and 4 bases at J, leaving 6 bases unmatched. CDR1 SEHNR and CDR2 FQNEAQ come from the germline V gene (reference sequence). The CDR3 DNA reads as TGTGCCAGCAGCCCTTCACTAGCGGGGGGGTCAGATACGCAGTATTTT. Translation: CASSPSLAGGSDTQYF.

Here the CDR3 reads CASSFRDRVSDTQYF. The CDR3, as DNA: TGTGCCAGCAGCTTCCGGGACAGGGTGTCAGATACGCAGTATTTT. The chain has TRBV7-9 and TRBJ2-3; 9 nucleotides align to TRBD1. V shed 3 bases, J shed 4 bases, and the junction held 5 bases outside the gene matches. Germline-derived CDR1 and CDR2 are SEHNR and FQNEAQ (reference sequence). This CDR3 has 15 amino acids.

The gene calls are TRBV10-3 and TRBJ2-3; D not certain. V lost 0 bases to trimming and J lost 10 bases, with 8 bases between them. CDR1 and CDR2 from the germline V gene are ENHRY and SYGVKD. CDR3 length: 12 residues. CDR3 coding DNA: TGTGCCATCAGTGAGTCTATTCTGGCGCAGTATTTT. The encoded protein is CAISESILAQYF.

The rearrangement links TRBV7-2 to TRBJ2-7, with a possible D match to TRBD2 (7 bases). Trimming pared 6 bases from V and 6 bases from J, leaving 9 bases between. The CDR3 loop spans 11 amino acids. Germline CDR1 and CDR2: SGHTA and FQGNSA. The CDR3 bases are TGTGCCAGCAGGGGGGGGGCCGAGCAGTACTTC. Translating gives CASRGGAEQYF. Supplemented by reference TRBV7-2 and TRBJ2-7, the full variable domain reads GAGVSQSPSNKVTEKGKDVELRCDPISGHTALYWYRQSLGQGLEFLIYFQGNSAPDKSGLPSDRFSAERTGGSVSTLTIQRTQQEDSAVYLCASRGGAEQYFGPGTRLTVT.

In its sample, this clone was seen a few times. The chain has TRBV5-1 and TRBJ2-1; 10 positions match TRBD2. The germline CDR1 and CDR2 sequences are SGHRS and YFSETQ. The V and J ends lost 4 bases and 3 bases, in that order; junction bases with no gene match: 4. The CDR3 consists of 15 residues. The CDR3: CASSTGLAYYNEQFF. The CDR3 coding sequence is TGCGCCAGCAGCACGGGACTAGCGTACTACAATGAGCAGTTCTTC.

The J gene is TRBJ1-1, the V gene TRBV5-1; maybe TRBD1 (5 bases). V lost 0 bases to trimming and J lost 1 base, with 10 bases between them. Germline CDR1 SGHRS, CDR2 YFSETQ. The CDR3 spans 15 residues. The CDR3 DNA is TGCGCCAGCAGCTTGGTTGGGGGAGGGAACACTGAAGCTTTCTTT. This sequence encodes CASSLVGGGNTEAFF.

The chain couples TRBV2 to TRBJ2-3, with D uncertain. Germline-derived CDR1 and CDR2 are SNHLY and FYNNEI. CDR3 length: 13 amino acids. V was pared by 9 bases and J by 4 bases, with 14 bases between. CDR3 residues: CASLWHRSDTQYF. The CDR3 nucleotides are TGTGCCAGTCTATGGCACCGGTCAGATACGCAGTATTTT.

V and J are TRBV27 and TRBJ2-5; D is possibly TRBD1 or TRBD2 (6 bases each). From germline, CDR1 is MNHEY and CDR2 SMNVEV (reference sequence). This CDR3 contains 17 residues. The V and J ends lost 6 bases and 2 bases respectively, with 22 bases between them. The DNA for the CDR3 is TGTGCCAGCAGCCAAGGGGGTCGGGGGCAAACTCAAGAGACCCAGTACTTC. It yields the protein CASSQGGRGQTQETQYF.

Only one count was recorded for this clone. The chain combines TRBV5-4 with TRBJ2-3; TRBD2 matches 14 bases. V lost 3 bases to trimming and J lost 5 bases; unmatched junction nucleotides: 5. This CDR3 contains 16 residues. The germline V gene has CDR1 SGHNT and CDR2 YYREEE (reference sequence). The CDR3 region is CASSSGLAGGLDTQYF. In DNA, the CDR3 is TGTGCCAGCAGCTCCGGACTAGCGGGGGGTTTAGATACGCAGTATTTT.

The rearrangement joins TRBV7-8 to TRBJ2-2, with 10 nucleotides matching TRBD2. Germline CDR1 reads SGHVS; CDR2 reads FQNEAQ. The ends lost 5 bases at V and 3 bases at J; junction bases unmatched: 3. The CDR3 consists of 15 residues. The DNA for the CDR3 is TGTGCCAGCAGCAAGCGGGGGGGTTACACCGGGGAGCTGTTTTTT. Translating gives CASSKRGGYTGELFF.

This chain connects TRBV5-1 to TRBJ1-2, with D hard to call. Trimming cost V 0 bases and J 3 bases, with 9 bases left between them. Germline V gene data show CDR1 as SGHRS and CDR2 as YFSETQ. This CDR3 region has 14 residues. This CDR3 reads CASSLAGVDYGYTF. The DNA for the CDR3 is TGCGCCAGCAGCTTGGCCGGGGTAGACTATGGCTACACCTTC.

The chain employs TRBV4-1 and TRBJ2-1; 11 nucleotides align to TRBD2. The germline V gene has CDR1 MGHRA and CDR2 YSYEKL. The CDR3 length is 16 residues. Unmatched junction bases numbered 6, after V lost 1 base and J lost 7 bases. The CDR3 DNA reads as TGCGCCAGCAGCCAAGTAGCGGGGGGGCAGAGGAATGAGCAGTTCTTC. Translating gives CASSQVAGGQRNEQFF.

This sequence joins TRBV9 and TRBJ2-7, with D perhaps matching TRBD1 (6 bases). This CDR3 has 16 amino acids. V shed 0 bases and J shed 1 base, with 14 bases lying between them. The germline V gene encodes CDR1 SGDLS and CDR2 YYNGEE. The CDR3, as DNA: TGTGCCAGCAGCGTAGATCCCGGGACATTTTCCTACGAGCAGTACTTC. It codes for CASSVDPGTFSYEQYF.

This chain uses TRBV28 with TRBJ1-4; D perhaps matches TRBD1 (5 bases). Germline V gene lookup returns CDR1 MDHEN and CDR2 SYDVKM. V was pared by 5 bases and J by 5 bases, with 9 bases between. The CDR3 length is 13 residues. The DNA of the CDR3 is TGTGCCAGCAGTCGAGGGGCAAATGAAAAACTGTTTTTT. Its protein product is CASSRGANEKLFF.

A note on this clone: The sample carries other DNA sequences with the same CDR3. The chain combines TRBV7-2 with TRBJ1-2, with TRBD1 matching over 7 bases. Trimming took 4 bases from V and 2 from J; bases not matched to a gene: 4. This CDR3 contains 14 residues. Germline CDR1 SGHTA, CDR2 FQGNSA. CDR3 sequence (DNA): TGTGCCAGCAGCTCACTGACAGGGAACTATGGCTACACCTTC. This codes for CASSSLTGNYGYTF. The full variable domain, its missing parts supplied by reference TRBV7-2 and TRBJ1-2, is GAGVSQSPSNKVTEKGKDVELRCDPISGHTALYWYRQSLGQGLEFLIYFQGNSAPDKSGLPSDRFSAERTGGSVSTLTIQRTQQEDSAVYLCASSSLTGNYGYTFGSGTRLTVV.

The CDR3 nucleotides read TGTGCCAGCAGCCAACTGACTAGCGGGGGTTACGAGCAGTACTTC. Translating gives CASSQLTSGGYEQYF. The chain couples TRBV3-1 (or the pseudogene TRBV3-2) to TRBJ2-7, with 12 nucleotides matching TRBD2. The CDR3 consists of 15 residues. Germline-derived CDR1 and CDR2 are LGHDT and YNNKEL (reference sequence). Unmatched junction bases numbered 3, after V lost 2 bases and J lost 4 bases.

The chain uses TRBV5-5 and TRBJ2-1, with 12 bases matching TRBD1. The V segment lost 3 bases and the J segment 10 bases; nucleotides outside the gene matches: 14. Germline CDR1 reads SGHKS; CDR2 reads YYEKEE (reference sequence). The CDR3 runs to 17 residues. CDR3 DNA: TGTGCCAGCAGCTCAGACTCTCCGGGACAGGGGGCTCTAGAGCAGTTCTTC. Its protein is CASSSDSPGQGALEQFF.

The chain combines TRBV24-1 with TRBJ2-1; 8 bases line up with TRBD1. The CDR3 runs to 15 residues. In germline, CDR1 is KGHDR, CDR2 SFDVKD. V lost 4 bases to trimming and J lost 6 bases; unmatched junction nucleotides: 7. The CDR3: CATSDRTGRVNEQFF. The CDR3 DNA is TGTGCCACCAGTGACCGGACAGGGCGGGTCAATGAGCAGTTCTTC.

The chain employs TRBV2 and TRBJ2-3; perhaps TRBD1 as D (6 bases). Trimming stripped 0 bases from V and 3 bases from J, with 7 bases between. CDR1 is SNHLY, CDR2 FYNNEI, per germline. The CDR3 contains 14 residues. The CDR3 spells CASSEAGATDTQYF. CDR3 in DNA: TGTGCCAGCAGTGAAGCGGGGGCTACAGATACGCAGTATTTT. The full variable domain, rest sourced from reference TRBV2 and TRBJ2-3, is EPEVTQTPSHQVTQMGQEVILRCVPISNHLYFYWYRQILGQKVEFLVSFYNNEISEKSEIFDDQFSVERPDGSNFTLKIRSTKLEDSAMYFCASSEAGATDTQYFGPGTRLTVL.

This clone was counted a single time. The chain combines TRBV2 with TRBJ1-2; D remains ambiguous. The germline gives CDR1 SNHLY, CDR2 FYNNEI. V gave up 2 bases and J gave up 8 bases, with 12 bases separating them. The CDR3 spans 13 residues. CDR3 residues: CASSELRVDGYTF. CDR3 DNA: TGTGCCAGCAGTGAATTGAGGGTAGACGGCTACACCTTC.

The chain joins TRBV19 to TRBJ1-3, with no clear D. Deletions cut 6 bases from V and 0 bases from J, with 12 bases between. The CDR3 totals 15 residues. The germline CDR1 and CDR2 sequences are LNHDA and SQIVND (reference sequence). CDR3 residues: CASRRRRNSGNTIYF. The CDR3 nucleotides are TGTGCCAGTAGGAGGCGACGGAACTCTGGAAACACCATATATTTT.

This clone appeared once. This chain joins TRBV6-5 and TRBJ1-6, with a possible D match to TRBD1 (5 bases). In germline, CDR1 is MNHEY, CDR2 SVGAGI. Trimming took off 8 bases at V and 8 bases at J, with 16 bases between the two ends. CDR3 length equals 14 residues. The CDR3 protein is CASRPHGADSPLHF. The CDR3 nucleotides read TGTGCCAGCCGACCACACGGGGCGGATTCACCCCTCCACTTT.

This chain joins TRBV5-1 and TRBJ1-2, with D possibly TRBD1 on 6 matching bases. Trimming pared 4 bases from V and 8 bases from J, leaving 18 bases between. This CDR3 contains 14 residues. In germline, CDR1 is SGHRS, CDR2 YFSETQ. The DNA for the CDR3 is TGCGCCAGCAGCAGTAGGGCAGGGGAACTAGGCTACACCTTC. Translating it yields CASSSRAGELGYTF.